The present TCR beta chain was sequenced within a study of T cell responses to AZD1222 COVID-19 vaccine. Study-wide results and limits: The number of AZD1222 recipients seropositive at baseline was only 5 to 7. Repertoires were obtained only post-peak T cell response. Distributed over spike, vaccine-associated CD4 TCRs predominated at 160-218 and 743-854. White British people made up most donors, females outnumbered males, and clonal diversity was possibly underestimated.

TCRdb keeps only in-frame clones here, not all; method: immunoSEQ multiplex PCR. The data show some 110,000 clones, 88% seen once. The CDR3 covers 13 residues. The V gene's germline CDR1 is SGHAT and CDR2 FQDESV (reference sequence). Trimming pared 5 bases from V and 5 bases from J, leaving 12 bases between. A note on this clone: Its antigen is not identified.

This chain connects TRBV11-1 to TRBJ2-5; TRBD2 might be the D (6 bases). This specimen was peripheral blood, taken 28 days after the second AZD1222 dose. The source is an adult who received the AZD1222 COVID-19 vaccine. The CDR3 loop reads CASSPGEAETQYF. The CDR3 nucleotides read TGTGCCAGCAGCCCTGGGGAGGCCGAGACCCAGTACTTC. The full variable domain, its missing parts supplied by reference TRBV11-1 and TRBJ2-5, is EAEVAQSPRYKITEKSQAVAFWCDPISGHATLYWYRQILGQGPELLVQFQDESVVDDSQLPKDRFSAERLKGVDSTLKIQPAELGDSAMYLCASSPGEAETQYFGPGTRLLVL.